This T cell receptor beta chain derives from a study of T-cell memory formation after mild COVID-19. Looking at the study overall: TCR clusters largely stayed donor specific.

The CDR3 loop spans 15 amino acids. Germline CDR1 and CDR2: LGHNA and YSLEER. Trimming pared 0 bases from V and 4 bases from J, leaving 9 bases between. Employing constant-segment primers, 5'RACE generated TCR alpha and TCR beta cDNA libraries bearing sample barcodes and UMIs. MiXCR was run by TCRdb on the 5' RACE reads, yielding one entry per CDR3 protein. The profile shows under 450,000 distinct CDR3 sequences, around 20% of them singletons. This clonotype was observed a handful of times. Antigen: not known. Study-level points and caveats: There was no confirmation that second-wave clones peaking on day 37 were SARS-CoV-2 specific. Clones that contracted from day 15 to 85 had balanced CD4/CD8; later expanders were CD4+ biased.

Sequencing input: PBMCs or a T cell subset sorted from them (not recorded which). V gene TRBV4-3 combines with J gene TRBJ1-4; D is uncertain. This TCR was recovered from a man younger than 30 who had mild COVID-19 (a few samples of this study predate the infection). Cell type and time point are not known. Here the CDR3 DNA reads TGCGCCAGCAGCCAAGATCAGAGAGATAATGAAAAACTGTTTTTT. Translating it yields CASSQDQRDNEKLFF.